Each of the 3 T cell receptor beta chains below was sequenced from the same sample in a study of identical twins. A single record per CDR3 protein comes from TCRdb applying MiXCR to the 5' RACE reads. The sample lists hundreds of thousands of distinct CDR3 sequences, 9% to 15% occurring once. Another study also made use of these data, one on yellow fever vaccine responses in identical twins.

Sample: PBMCs. The source is a woman younger than 30 in good health.

This clonotype occurred a few times. The rearrangement uses TRBV12-3 or TRBV12-4 and TRBJ1-1; 8 nucleotides line up with TRBD1. There are 16 residues in the CDR3. V trimming: 6 bases; J trimming: 1 base; junction bases outside the gene matches: 10. CDR3 nucleotide sequence: TGTGCCAGCAGCTCGCCCCCGACAGGGGCGAACACTGAAGCTTTCTTT. Encoded protein: CASSSPPTGANTEAFF.

This clonotype was observed a few times. This chain uses TRBV6-1 with TRBJ2-5; TRBD1 agrees at 7 bases. CDR3 size: 15 residues. Germline trimming cut 5 bases from V and 1 base from J; bases unmatched to any gene: 7. CDR1 and CDR2 (germline): MNHNS, SASEGT. The CDR3 spells CASSPKTGIQETQYF. CDR3 DNA: TGTGCCAGCAGTCCCAAGACAGGGATCCAAGAGACCCAGTACTTC.

This clonotype was counted ten times or more. This chain links TRBV10-3 with TRBJ1-1; D gene unclear. This CDR3 has 11 residues. From germline, CDR1 is ENHRY and CDR2 SYGVKD. The V gene lost 9 bases and the J gene lost 4 bases, with 9 bases spanning the gap. The CDR3 sequence is CAMGDGTEAFF. The CDR3 coding sequence is TGTGCCATGGGCGACGGCACTGAAGCTTTCTTT.